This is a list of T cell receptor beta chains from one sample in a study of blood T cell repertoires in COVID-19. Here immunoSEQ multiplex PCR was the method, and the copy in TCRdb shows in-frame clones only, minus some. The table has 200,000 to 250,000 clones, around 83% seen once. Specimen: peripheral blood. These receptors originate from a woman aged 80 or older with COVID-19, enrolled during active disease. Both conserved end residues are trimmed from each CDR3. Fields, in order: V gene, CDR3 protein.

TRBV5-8 ASSLVQIGTEAF
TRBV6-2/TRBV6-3 ASSLQGAITYEQY
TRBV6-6 ASSRPGGGNTEAF
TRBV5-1 ASSSYRDTYEQY
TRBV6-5 ASSRDRSTDTQY
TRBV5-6 ASSLGSLEMPQY
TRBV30 AWNPTGRNTEAF
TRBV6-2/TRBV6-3 ASSYGRGATDTQY
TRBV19 ASSISGKYGYT
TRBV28 ASRPPSTGGADGNTIY
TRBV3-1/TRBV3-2 ASSQRRGGTDTQY
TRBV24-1 ATAGQGSTGELF
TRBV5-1 ASRTGTGPYNEQF
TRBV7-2 ASSFGGVGSAEQY
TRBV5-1 ASSFTETGLNGYT
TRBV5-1 ASSLPELAATDTQY
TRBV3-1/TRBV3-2 ASSFEAGLPGETQY
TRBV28 ASSLSWAGGLNNEQF
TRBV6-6 ASRQGGETQY
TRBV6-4 ASRHRAGTGELF
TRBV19 ASSTETVTSPLH